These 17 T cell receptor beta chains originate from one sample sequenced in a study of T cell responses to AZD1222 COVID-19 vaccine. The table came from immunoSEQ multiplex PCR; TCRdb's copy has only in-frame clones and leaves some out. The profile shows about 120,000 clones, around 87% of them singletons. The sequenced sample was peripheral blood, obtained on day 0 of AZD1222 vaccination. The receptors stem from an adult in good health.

CDR3 nucleotides: TGCGCCAGCAGCCAGGGACTTCAGGTGGGCAATGAGCAGTTCTTC. This translates into CASSQGLQVGNEQFF. The chain combines TRBV5-1 with TRBJ2-1, with a possible D match to TRBD2 (6 bases). The germline V gene has CDR1 SGHRS and CDR2 YFSETQ. This CDR3 has 15 residues. Trimming took off 4 bases at V and 6 bases at J, with 17 bases between the two ends.

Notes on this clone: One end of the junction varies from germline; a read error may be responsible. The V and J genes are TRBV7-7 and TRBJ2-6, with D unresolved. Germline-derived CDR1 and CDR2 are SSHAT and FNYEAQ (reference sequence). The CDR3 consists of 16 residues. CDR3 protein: CASSLAGRTGANVLTF. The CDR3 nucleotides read TGTGCTAGCAGCTTAGCTGGCCGGACCGGGGCCAACGTCCTGACTTTC.

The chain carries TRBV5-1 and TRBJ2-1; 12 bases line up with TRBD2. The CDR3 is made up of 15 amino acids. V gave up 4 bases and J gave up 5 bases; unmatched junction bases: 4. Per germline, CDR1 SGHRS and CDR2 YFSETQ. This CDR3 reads CASSVRLAGDNEQFF. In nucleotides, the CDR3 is TGCGCCAGCAGCGTGAGACTAGCGGGAGACAATGAGCAGTTCTTC.

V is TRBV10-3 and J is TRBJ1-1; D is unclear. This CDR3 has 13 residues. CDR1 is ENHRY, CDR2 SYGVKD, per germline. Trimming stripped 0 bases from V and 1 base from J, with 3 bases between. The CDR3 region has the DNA TGTGCCATCAGTGAGTCCGAGAACACTGAAGCTTTCTTT. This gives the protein CAISESENTEAFF.

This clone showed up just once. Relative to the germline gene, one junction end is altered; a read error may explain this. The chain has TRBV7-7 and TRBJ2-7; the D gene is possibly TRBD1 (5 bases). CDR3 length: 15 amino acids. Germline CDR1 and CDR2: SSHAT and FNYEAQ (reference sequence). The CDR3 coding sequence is TGTGCTAGCAGCTCCAACTTGCAGGGTAGGAACGAGCAGTACTTC. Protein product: CASSSNLQGRNEQYF.

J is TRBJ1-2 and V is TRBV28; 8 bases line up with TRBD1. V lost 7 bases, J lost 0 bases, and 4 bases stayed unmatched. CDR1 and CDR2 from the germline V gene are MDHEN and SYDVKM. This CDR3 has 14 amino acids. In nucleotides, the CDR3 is TGTGCCAGCATCCCAGGGGGCCCTAACTATGGCTACACCTTC. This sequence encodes CASIPGGPNYGYTF.

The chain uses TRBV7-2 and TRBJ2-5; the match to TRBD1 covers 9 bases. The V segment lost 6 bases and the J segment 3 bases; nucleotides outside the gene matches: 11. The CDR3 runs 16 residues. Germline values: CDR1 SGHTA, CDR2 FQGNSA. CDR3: CASRRGPGTGKETQYF. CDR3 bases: TGTGCCAGCAGGCGTGGCCCTGGGACAGGGAAAGAGACCCAGTACTTC. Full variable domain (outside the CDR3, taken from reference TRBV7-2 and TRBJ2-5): GAGVSQSPSNKVTEKGKDVELRCDPISGHTALYWYRQSLGQGLEFLIYFQGNSAPDKSGLPSDRFSAERTGGSVSTLTIQRTQQEDSAVYLCASRRGPGTGKETQYFGPGTRLLVL.

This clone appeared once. As DNA, the CDR3 is TGTGCCAGCTCCCCTACCGCACAGGGGGCGGGGGACTACGAGCAGTACTTC. Translation: CASSPTAQGAGDYEQYF. The chain combines TRBV18 with TRBJ2-7; 9 bases align to TRBD1. The trim removed 6 bases at V and 3 bases at J, leaving 15 bases unmatched. This CDR3 spans 17 amino acids. Per the germline V gene, CDR1 is KGHSH and CDR2 is LQKENI.

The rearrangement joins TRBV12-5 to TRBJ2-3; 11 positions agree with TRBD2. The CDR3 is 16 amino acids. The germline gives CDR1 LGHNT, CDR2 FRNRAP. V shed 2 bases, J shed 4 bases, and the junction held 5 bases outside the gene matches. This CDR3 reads CASGLISGRAPDTQYF. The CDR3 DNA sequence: TGTGCTAGTGGTTTGATTAGCGGGAGGGCCCCAGATACGCAGTATTTT.

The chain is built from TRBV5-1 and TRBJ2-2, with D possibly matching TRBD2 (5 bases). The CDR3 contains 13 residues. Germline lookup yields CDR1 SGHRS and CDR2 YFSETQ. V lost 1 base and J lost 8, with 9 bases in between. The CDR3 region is CASSLSEGGELFF. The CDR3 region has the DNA TGCGCCAGCAGCTTGTCTGAGGGTGGGGAGCTGTTTTTT.

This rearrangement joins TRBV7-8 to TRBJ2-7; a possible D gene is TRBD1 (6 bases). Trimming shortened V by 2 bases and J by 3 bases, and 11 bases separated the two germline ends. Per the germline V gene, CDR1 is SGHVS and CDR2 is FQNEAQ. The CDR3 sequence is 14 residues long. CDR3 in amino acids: CASSLMGANYEQYF. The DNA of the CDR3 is TGTGCCAGCAGCTTAATGGGGGCTAACTACGAGCAGTACTTC.

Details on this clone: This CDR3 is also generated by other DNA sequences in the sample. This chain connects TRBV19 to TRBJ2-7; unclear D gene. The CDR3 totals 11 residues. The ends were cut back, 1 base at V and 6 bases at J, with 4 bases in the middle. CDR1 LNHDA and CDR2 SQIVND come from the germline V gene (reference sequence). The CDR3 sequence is CASSIGGEQYF. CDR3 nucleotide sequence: TGTGCCAGTAGTATAGGGGGCGAGCAGTACTTC.

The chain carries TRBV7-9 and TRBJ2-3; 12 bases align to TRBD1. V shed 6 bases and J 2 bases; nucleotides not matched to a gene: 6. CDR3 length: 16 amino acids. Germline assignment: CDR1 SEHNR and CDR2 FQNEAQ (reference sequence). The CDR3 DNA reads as TGTGCCAGCAGGCCCGGGACAGGGGGCCTCACAGATACGCAGTATTTT. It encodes CASRPGTGGLTDTQYF.

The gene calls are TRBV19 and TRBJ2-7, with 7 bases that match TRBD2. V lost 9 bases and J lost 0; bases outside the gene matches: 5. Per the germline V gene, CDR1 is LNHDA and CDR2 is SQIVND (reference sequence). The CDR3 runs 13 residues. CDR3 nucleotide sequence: TGTGCCAGCAGGGACTACCTCTCCTACGAGCAGTACTTC. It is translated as CASRDYLSYEQYF.

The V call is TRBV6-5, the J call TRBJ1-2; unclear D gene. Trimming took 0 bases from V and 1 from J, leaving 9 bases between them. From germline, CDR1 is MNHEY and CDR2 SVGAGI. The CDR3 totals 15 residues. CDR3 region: CASSYSSYSNYGYTF. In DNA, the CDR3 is TGTGCCAGCAGTTACTCGAGTTACAGTAACTATGGCTACACCTTC.

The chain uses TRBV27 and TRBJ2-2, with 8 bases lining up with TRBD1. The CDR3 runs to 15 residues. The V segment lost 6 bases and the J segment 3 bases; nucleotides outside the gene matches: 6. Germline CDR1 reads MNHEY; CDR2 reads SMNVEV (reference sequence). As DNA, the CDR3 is TGTGCCAGCAGGCCGACAGGGGCATACACCGGGGAGCTGTTTTTT. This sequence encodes CASRPTGAYTGELFF.

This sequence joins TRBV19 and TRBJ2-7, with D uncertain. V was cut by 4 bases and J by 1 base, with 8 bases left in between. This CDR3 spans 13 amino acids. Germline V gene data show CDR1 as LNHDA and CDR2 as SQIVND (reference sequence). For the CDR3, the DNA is TGTGCCAGTAGTACTAAGACTTCCTACGAGCAGTACTTC. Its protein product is CASSTKTSYEQYF.